These 11 T cell receptor beta chains were sequenced from one sample in a study of lymphopenia after photon versus proton radiotherapy. Sequencing used immunoSEQ multiplex PCR; TCRdb keeps in-frame clones, though not all of them. The sample contains tens of thousands of clones, 80% to 85% of which appear only once. The source was peripheral blood, collected from a patient treated with proton-based radiotherapy. The source of these receptors is a woman in her 70s with pancreatic cancer.

Only one count was recorded for this clone. The V call is TRBV4-3, the J call TRBJ1-1, with 7 positions matching TRBD1. Losses at the gene ends were 0 bases for V and 5 bases for J; bases not matched to a gene: 9. Germline V gene sequence: CDR1 LGHNA, CDR2 YSLEER. The CDR3 length is 16 residues. CDR3 nucleotides: TGCGCCAGCAGCCAAGATCCTACAGGGGCTAGGACTGAAGCTTTCTTT. Protein: CASSQDPTGARTEAFF.

This clone has just one count. This chain joins TRBV6-5 and TRBJ2-5, with D possibly being TRBD1 or TRBD2 (5 bases each). Germline lookup yields CDR1 MNHEY and CDR2 SVGAGI. This CDR3 is built from 15 residues. The V and J ends lost 2 bases and 1 base respectively, with 11 bases between them. This CDR3 reads CASSYREGPQETQYF. In DNA form, the CDR3 reads TGTGCCAGCAGTTACCGAGAGGGACCCCAAGAGACCCAGTACTTC.

This chain uses TRBV2 with TRBJ1-5; D gene ambiguous. Trimming stripped 7 bases from V and 3 bases from J, with 16 bases between. This CDR3 has 15 amino acids. The germline V gene encodes CDR1 SNHLY and CDR2 FYNNEI. The chain's CDR3 is CASKVDNGANQPQHF. The CDR3 region has the DNA TGTGCCAGCAAGGTCGATAACGGAGCCAATCAGCCCCAGCATTTT.

This clone was picked up one time. The V and J genes are TRBV7-3 and TRBJ2-5; 10 nucleotides match TRBD1. The germline CDR1 and CDR2 sequences are SGHTA and FQGTGA. The CDR3 has 14 amino acids. The trim removed 5 bases at V and 5 bases at J, leaving 5 bases unmatched. The CDR3 protein is CASSLPGQGETQYF. The DNA of the CDR3 is TGTGCCAGCAGCCTCCCGGGACAGGGGGAGACCCAGTACTTC.

The J gene is TRBJ2-1, the V gene TRBV6-5, with D perhaps given as TRBD1 or TRBD2 (5 bases each). The CDR3 is made up of 15 amino acids. Germline lookup yields CDR1 MNHEY and CDR2 SVGAGI. With 6 bases removed from V and 4 bases from J, the gap between germline ends came to 16 bases. The CDR3 DNA sequence: TGTGCCAGCAGGCAGGGACGCAAGTTTTACAATGAGCAGTTCTTC. As protein: CASRQGRKFYNEQFF.

The rearrangement uses TRBV14 and TRBJ1-2; D not resolved. Per germline, CDR1 SGHDN and CDR2 FVKESK. This CDR3 has 14 amino acids. V dropped 0 bases and J dropped 4 bases, with 9 bases sitting between them. CDR3: CASSQDSGIYGYTF. DNA of the CDR3: TGTGCCAGCAGCCAAGATTCGGGAATCTATGGCTACACCTTC.

The CDR3 sequence is CASSLEVRGGSETQYF. The DNA of the CDR3 is TGTGCCAGCAGCTTAGAGGTCAGGGGAGGATCGGAGACCCAGTACTTC. This chain links TRBV7-9 with TRBJ2-5, with D possibly being TRBD1 or TRBD2 (6 bases each). Germline CDR1 SEHNR, CDR2 FQNEAQ (reference sequence). The CDR3 covers 16 residues. V dropped 1 base and J dropped 5 bases, with 17 bases sitting between them.

The chain is built from TRBV19 and TRBJ2-5, with unresolved D. V lost 3 bases and J lost 1, with 0 bases in between. The germline V gene has CDR1 LNHDA and CDR2 SQIVND (reference sequence). This CDR3 is built from 11 residues. The CDR3 DNA follows: TGTGCCAGTAGTATCCAAGAGACCCAGTACTTC. It translates to CASSIQETQYF.

V is TRBV19 and J is TRBJ1-6; no reliable D call. This CDR3 region has 15 residues. Trimming shortened V by 10 bases and J by 6 bases, and 19 bases separated the two germline ends. Germline V gene lookup returns CDR1 LNHDA and CDR2 SQIVND (reference sequence). The CDR3 loop reads CATLDTTYINSPLHF. The CDR3 DNA reads as TGTGCCACCCTTGACACCACCTATATTAATTCACCCCTCCACTTT.

The chain combines TRBV9 with TRBJ1-1; 7 bases match TRBD1. CDR3 length: 15 residues. The germline CDR1 and CDR2 sequences are SGDLS and YYNGEE. Trimming removed 0 bases from V and 6 bases from J; junction bases left unmatched: 8. The CDR3: CASSVEGAISPEAFF. The CDR3 region has the DNA TGTGCCAGCAGCGTAGAGGGGGCAATTTCTCCTGAAGCTTTCTTT.

V and J are TRBV6-6 and TRBJ1-4, with 9 nucleotides matching TRBD1. There are 13 residues in the CDR3. With 6 bases clipped from V and 6 bases from J, the junction kept 2 bases outside the gene matches. Germline CDR1 MNHNY, CDR2 SVGAGI (reference sequence). The CDR3 bases are TGTGCCAGCAGGGACAGGGGATATGAAAAACTGTTTTTT. Translated: CASRDRGYEKLFF.